Presented here are 14 T cell receptor beta chains from one specimen sequenced in a study of blood T cell repertoires in COVID-19 (dated by TCRdb to about 2020). Library creation used the immunoSEQ multiplex PCR assay. As stored in TCRdb, this immuneACCESS dataset retains in-frame rearrangements with V and J assigned. A fraction of the clones does not appear; measured against another copy, unresolved V genes explain less than half of the discrepancy, and the remainder lacks a known reason. The sample includes around 97,000 clones, with about 92% observed a single time. The ten largest clones represent approximately 17% of the sample. Sample: peripheral blood. The receptors stem from a woman older than 75 in a cohort sampled during active COVID-19.

This chain connects TRBV3-1 (or the pseudogene TRBV3-2) to TRBJ1-4; the match to TRBD1 covers 9 bases. V dropped 4 bases and J dropped 5; count of bases not matched to a gene: 5. There are 15 residues in the CDR3. The germline V gene encodes CDR1 LGHDT and CDR2 YNNKEL (reference sequence). The CDR3: CASSRSGTGNEKLFF. The CDR3 DNA reads as TGTGCCAGCAGCCGCTCCGGGACAGGGAATGAAAAACTGTTTTTT.

The genes are TRBV23-1 and TRBJ2-2, with 10 bases identical to TRBD1. TRBV23-1 is recorded as an ORF, its role being uncertain. The CDR3 spans 19 residues. V lost 2 bases, J lost 3 bases, and 12 bases stayed unmatched. Here the CDR3 reads CASSQAFRTGGSDTGELFF. The CDR3 nucleotides read TGCGCCAGCAGTCAAGCCTTTCGGACAGGGGGAAGCGACACCGGGGAGCTGTTTTTT.

This chain joins TRBV18 and TRBJ2-1, with 10 bases identical to TRBD2. Germline-derived CDR1 and CDR2 are KGHSH and LQKENI. V shed 0 bases and J 7 bases; nucleotides not matched to a gene: 3. The length of the CDR3 is 15 residues. CDR3 loop: CASSPPQRGGNEQFF. DNA for the CDR3: TGTGCCAGCTCACCACCTCAGCGGGGGGGGAATGAGCAGTTCTTC.

The CDR3 nucleotides read TGTGCCAGCAGCTTGTACGGCGGGTCTGGAAACACCATATATTTT. Translation: CASSLYGGSGNTIYF. The chain employs TRBV5-4 and TRBJ1-3; the D is unclear. Germline loops: CDR1 SGHNT, CDR2 YYREEE (reference sequence). Trimming shortened V by 1 base and J by 1 base, and 9 bases separated the two germline ends. This CDR3 is 15 amino acids long.

J is TRBJ1-1 and V is TRBV12-3 or TRBV12-4; D might be TRBD1 (6 bases). Deletions cut 5 bases from V and 4 bases from J, with 11 bases between. The CDR3 spans 13 residues. The CDR3 loop is CASSRDRRTEAFF. In DNA form, the CDR3 reads TGTGCCAGCAGTCGCGACAGGCGCACTGAAGCTTTCTTT.

The chain carries TRBV19 and TRBJ2-3; TRBD1 agrees at 7 bases. The CDR3 consists of 17 residues. CDR1 and CDR2 (germline): LNHDA, SQIVND (reference sequence). Trimming cost V 5 bases and J 2 bases; bases outside gene matches: 13. The CDR3 DNA reads as TGTGCCAGTAGTGGGACCGGGACAGCGCGATTCACAGATACGCAGTATTTT. It encodes CASSGTGTARFTDTQYF.

This chain joins TRBV11-3 and TRBJ1-2, with 7 nucleotides matching TRBD1. V was pared by 3 bases and J by 5 bases, with 6 bases of the junction left unmatched. This CDR3 has 14 residues. Looked up from germline, CDR1 is SGHNT and CDR2 is YENEEA. The CDR3 DNA sequence: TGTGCCAGCAGCTTGGAAGGGACAGCATATGGCTACACCTTC. As protein: CASSLEGTAYGYTF. The entire variable domain, with the rest obtained from reference TRBV11-3 and TRBJ1-2, is as follows: EAGVVQSPRYKIIEKKQPVAFWCNPISGHNTLYWYLQNLGQGPELLIRYENEEAVDDSQLPKDRFSAERLKGVDSTLKIQPAELGDSAVYLCASSLEGTAYGYTFGSGTRLTVV.

The rearrangement links TRBV7-3 to TRBJ1-4, with D hard to call. The CDR3 spans 15 residues. From germline, CDR1 is SGHTA and CDR2 FQGTGA. V lost 0 bases and J lost 0, with 5 bases in between. CDR3 sequence: CASSLTAATNEKLFF. CDR3 nucleotides: TGTGCCAGCAGCTTAACGGCCGCAACTAATGAAAAACTGTTTTTT.

This clone was detected only once. CDR3 in DNA: TGCAGCGTTGGATGGACAAATTACGAGCAGTACTTC. Its protein product is CSVGWTNYEQYF. This chain links TRBV29-1 with TRBJ2-7; possible D gene TRBD1, 5 bases. CDR1 is SQVTM, CDR2 ANQGSEA, per germline. Trimming took off 4 bases at V and 4 bases at J, with 11 bases between the two ends. The CDR3 covers 12 residues.

The chain joins TRBV7-2 to TRBJ1-2; perhaps TRBD1 as D (5 bases). The CDR3 has 15 amino acids. Germline CDR1 and CDR2: SGHTA and FQGNSA. Trimming cost V 2 bases and J 0 bases, with 10 bases left between them. CDR3 bases: TGTGCCAGCAGCTTATCCAGGACAACTAACTATGGCTACACCTTC. It translates to CASSLSRTTNYGYTF.

This clone was picked up one time. This chain connects TRBV28 to TRBJ1-2; possibly TRBD1 for D (5 bases). With 7 bases removed from V and 5 bases from J, the gap between germline ends came to 14 bases. This CDR3 is built from 13 residues. Germline V CDR1 and CDR2: MDHEN, SYDVKM. The CDR3 protein is CASTRSGVYGYTF. CDR3 DNA: TGTGCCAGCACCCGATCGGGGGTATATGGCTACACCTTC.

This chain uses TRBV6-2 or TRBV6-3 with TRBJ1-2, with a possible D match to TRBD1 (6 bases). The CDR3 loop spans 17 amino acids. Looked up from germline, CDR1 is MNHEY and CDR2 is SVGEGT. V lost 4 bases, J lost 0 bases, and 18 bases lay in between. The CDR3 DNA follows: TGTGCCAGCAGTTCGTCTCTGGACAGAGCTCCTAACTATGGCTACACCTTC. It codes for CASSSSLDRAPNYGYTF.

This clone was detected only once. The chain combines TRBV19 with TRBJ1-4; D not certain. The CDR3 covers 15 residues. Trimming took 5 bases from V and 0 from J, leaving 10 bases between them. From germline, CDR1 is LNHDA and CDR2 SQIVND (reference sequence). CDR3 coding DNA: TGTGCCAGTAGTCTGACACCTGCAACTAATGAAAAACTGTTTTTT. It yields the protein CASSLTPATNEKLFF.

A single count supports this clone. The V call is TRBV30, the J call TRBJ2-5; no definite D call. V dropped 2 bases and J dropped 5 bases, with 6 bases sitting between them. This CDR3 has 11 amino acids. Germline V gene data show CDR1 as GTSNPN and CDR2 as SVGIG (reference sequence). CDR3 residues: CAWSNLETQYF. CDR3 in DNA: TGTGCCTGGAGTAACTTGGAGACCCAGTACTTC.